This T cell receptor (beta chain) came from a study of T cell changes during pregnancy in multiple sclerosis. Data came from immunoSEQ multiplex PCR; TCRdb stores just in-frame clones and leaves some out. The sample lists under 70,000 clones; 80% to 95% were seen once. J gave up 3 bases and V 5 bases, and 4 bases lay outside the gene matches. The CDR3 runs to 14 residues. Germline-derived CDR1 and CDR2 are MNHEY and SVGAGI. This TCR derives from a female donor in good health, enrolled as a control in a pregnancy study. V usage is TRBV6-5 and J usage is TRBJ2-7, with TRBD1 matching over 10 bases. The sample here was peripheral blood, taken in the third trimester of pregnancy. DNA of the CDR3: TGTGCCAGCAGTCCCGGACAGGGGGTCTACGAGCAGTACTTC. Its protein is CASSPGQGVYEQYF.